Listed here is a single T cell receptor (beta chain). Its antigen is still unknown. CD45RO negativity and positive selection for CCR7 defined naive CD8 cells, a population that excluded terminally differentiated effector memory CD45RA+ cells. Every donor, a Caucasian adult, lived in Nashville, Tennessee. The data are from a study of shared clonotypes between healthy human individuals. At the level of the study: Donors, aged 18 to 49, were a couple of women and a few men. Findings of the study overall: The expectation was that sequencing depth would affect clonotype sharing among donors.

Using immunoSEQ multiplex PCR, the repertoire was profiled, and TCRdb retains in-frame clones only, with some absent. The sample holds 550,000 to 750,000 clones, around 95% seen once. CDR3 length equals 16 residues. The germline V gene encodes CDR1 SQVTM and CDR2 ANQGSEA. V was clipped by 7 bases and J by 9 bases; unmatched bases: 16. The source material was naive CD8+ T cells sorted from blood. The gene calls are TRBV29-1 and TRBJ2-1, with 12 bases fitting TRBD2. The clonotype comes from a woman in her 30s in good health. This CDR3 reads CSASSGRVVEGGEQFF. As DNA, the CDR3 is TGCAGCGCGTCTAGCGGGAGGGTCGTAGAGGGGGGTGAGCAGTTCTTC.